A single sample gave rise to the 20 T cell receptor beta chains below, sequenced in a study of blood T cell repertoires in COVID-19. The data were produced by immunoSEQ multiplex PCR, yet TCRdb's version contains in-frame clones alone and is incomplete. Among some 250,000 clones listed, 65% to 90% were seen once. Source material: peripheral blood. These receptors were obtained from a young man with active or convalescent COVID-19.

This rearrangement joins TRBV5-6 to TRBJ1-1; the D gene is possibly TRBD1 (6 bases). Germline CDR1 reads SGHDT; CDR2 reads YYEEEE. Trimming removed 6 bases from V and 3 bases from J, with 12 bases in between. This CDR3 spans 13 amino acids. CDR3 coding DNA: TGTGCCAGCACCGGGGGGCTGGACACTGAAGCTTTCTTT. Protein product: CASTGGLDTEAFF. Full variable domain (outside the CDR3, taken from reference TRBV5-6 and TRBJ1-1): DAGVTQSPTHLIKTRGQQVTLRCSPKSGHDTVSWYQQALGQGPQFIFQYYEEEERQRGNFPDRFSGHQFPNYSSELNVNALLLGDSALYLCASTGGLDTEAFFGQGTRLTVV.

This chain joins TRBV5-4 and TRBJ2-2; possible D gene TRBD1, 5 bases. Between the trimmed V and J ends, which lost 4 bases and 2 bases, there was a span of 12 bases. The CDR3 has 15 residues. From germline, CDR1 is SGHNT and CDR2 YYREEE (reference sequence). Written as DNA, the CDR3 is TGTGCCAGCAGCACAGGACGGCTAAACACCGGGGAGCTGTTTTTT. It yields the protein CASSTGRLNTGELFF.

This clone was found a few times. This chain joins TRBV24-1 and TRBJ1-3, with 8 bases matching TRBD1. Germline assignment: CDR1 KGHDR and CDR2 SFDVKD. This CDR3 is built from 14 residues. V dropped 11 bases and J dropped 2; count of bases not matched to a gene: 7. CDR3 loop: CARYPRGPGNTIYF. As DNA, the CDR3 is TGTGCCAGATATCCCAGGGGGCCTGGAAACACCATATATTTT.

The chain employs TRBV7-9 and TRBJ1-1; D unresolved. The CDR3 consists of 13 residues. The germline V and J ends were trimmed by 5 bases and 9 bases, with 16 bases remaining between them. Germline assignment: CDR1 SEHNR and CDR2 FQNEAQ (reference sequence). Written as DNA, the CDR3 is TGTGCCAGCAGCCCTGCGGGGTTCGAAAAAGCTTTCTTT. It specifies CASSPAGFEKAFF.

This rearrangement joins TRBV10-2 to TRBJ2-5; D may be TRBD1 (5 bases). Germline CDR1 reads WSHSY; CDR2 reads SAAADI. Between the trimmed V and J ends, which lost 4 bases and 6 bases, there was a span of 9 bases. The CDR3 sequence is 12 residues long. The CDR3 coding sequence is TGCGCCAGCAGTGGTGACAGCAAGACCCAGTACTTC. Protein sequence: CASSGDSKTQYF.

This chain joins TRBV27 and TRBJ1-1; tentative D call: TRBD1 (5 bases). Germline V lookup: CDR1 MNHEY, CDR2 SMNVEV (reference sequence). The CDR3 has 15 residues. V lost 5 bases and J lost 1, with 14 bases in between. Here the CDR3 reads CASSTPAGGNTEAFF. DNA for the CDR3: TGTGCCAGCAGTACGCCAGCGGGGGGGAACACTGAAGCTTTCTTT.

This clone was seen only once. The genes are TRBV30 and TRBJ1-2, with 8 bases matching TRBD1. The junction had 5 bases not matched to a gene; V was cut back by 2 bases and J by 9 bases. The germline CDR1 and CDR2 sequences are GTSNPN and SVGIG (reference sequence). The CDR3 is 12 amino acids. This CDR3 reads CAWSTGQGSYTF. The CDR3 coding sequence is TGTGCCTGGAGTACTGGACAGGGCAGCTACACCTTC.

The rearrangement uses TRBV15 and TRBJ1-5; D might be TRBD1 (6 bases). The CDR3 loop spans 17 amino acids. The V gene lost 0 bases and the J gene lost 1 base, with 13 bases spanning the gap. Germline-derived CDR1 and CDR2 are LNHNV and YYDKDF (reference sequence). CDR3 nucleotides: TGTGCCACCAGCAGAGAACAGGGATTGGGAAGCAATCAGCCCCAGCATTTT. Residues: CATSREQGLGSNQPQHF.

V gene TRBV3-1 (or the pseudogene TRBV3-2) combines with J gene TRBJ2-1; TRBD2 aligns across 8 bases. The CDR3 contains 17 residues. Germline CDR1 and CDR2: LGHDT and YNNKEL (reference sequence). The junction had 9 bases not matched to a gene; V was cut back by 0 bases and J by 5 bases. The CDR3 here is CASSQDHGGGRHNEQFF. In DNA form, the CDR3 reads TGTGCCAGCAGCCAAGATCACGGGGGGGGCCGCCACAATGAGCAGTTCTTC.

The chain joins TRBV6-5 to TRBJ1-2, with TRBD1 as a possible D gene (5 bases). Trimming removed 7 bases from V and 4 bases from J, with 10 bases in between. Germline V gives CDR1 MNHEY, CDR2 SVGAGI. The CDR3 sequence is 12 residues long. In DNA, the CDR3 is TGTGCCAGCATGACAGAAGGCTATGGCTACACCTTC. Residues: CASMTEGYGYTF.

This chain connects TRBV30 to TRBJ1-5; D call uncertain. Germline-derived CDR1 and CDR2 are GTSNPN and SVGIG (reference sequence). The germline V and J ends were trimmed by 4 bases and 0 bases, with 10 bases remaining between them. The CDR3 contains 14 residues. CDR3 loop: CAWTGPHSNQPQHF. In nucleotides, the CDR3 is TGTGCCTGGACAGGCCCCCATAGCAATCAGCCCCAGCATTTT.

This clone was found a few times. This chain connects TRBV2 to TRBJ2-3; no reliable D call. CDR3 length equals 12 residues. Trimming pared 8 bases from V and 6 bases from J, leaving 12 bases between. The germline gives CDR1 SNHLY, CDR2 FYNNEI. For the CDR3, the DNA is TGTGCCAGCCGCCCACGTCGGGATACGCAGTATTTT. Its translation is CASRPRRDTQYF.

The V call is TRBV5-5, the J call TRBJ1-4, with D perhaps TRBD1 (6 bases). CDR1 is SGHKS and CDR2 is YYEKEE in the germline V gene (reference sequence). Deletions cut 0 bases from V and 5 bases from J, with 11 bases between. The CDR3 has 15 amino acids. CDR3 protein: CASSLDPGENEKLFF. The CDR3 DNA sequence: TGTGCCAGCAGCTTGGACCCAGGGGAAAATGAAAAACTGTTTTTT.

V usage is TRBV28 and J usage is TRBJ1-2; D possibly corresponds to TRBD1 (5 bases). V lost 6 bases and J lost 3, with 17 bases in between. CDR1 and CDR2 (germline): MDHEN, SYDVKM. The CDR3 length is 15 residues. The CDR3 loop is CASSRARVGDYGYTF. DNA for the CDR3: TGTGCCAGCAGCCGCGCCAGGGTTGGGGACTATGGCTACACCTTC.

This clone was seen a single time. The J gene is TRBJ2-5, the V gene TRBV11-3; 8 bases match TRBD1. Trimming took 1 base from V and 4 from J; bases not matched to a gene: 5. The germline V gene encodes CDR1 SGHNT and CDR2 YENEEA. This CDR3 region has 15 residues. CDR3 bases: TGTGCCAGCAGCTTAGGCAGGGGGCAGAGAGAGACCCAGTACTTC. Amino acid sequence: CASSLGRGQRETQYF.

J is TRBJ1-1 and V is TRBV6-2 or TRBV6-3; D gene unclear. CDR3 size: 13 residues. The V and J ends lost 2 bases and 2 bases respectively, with 6 bases between them. CDR1 and CDR2 (germline): MNHEY, SVGEGT. CDR3 residues: CASSYSDNTEAFF. The CDR3 nucleotides read TGTGCCAGCAGTTACAGCGATAACACTGAAGCTTTCTTT.

The chain recombines TRBV10-3 with TRBJ1-1; a weak D match, TRBD1 (5 bases). Trimming shortened V by 4 bases and J by 7 bases, and 7 bases separated the two germline ends. CDR1 and CDR2 from the germline V gene are ENHRY and SYGVKD. The CDR3 length is 11 residues. CDR3 region: CAISVQGEAFF. The CDR3 coding sequence is TGTGCCATCAGTGTTCAGGGTGAAGCTTTCTTT.

The rearrangement links TRBV15 to TRBJ1-4; 7 bases are shared with TRBD1. The germline V gene encodes CDR1 LNHNV and CDR2 YYDKDF (reference sequence). The CDR3 sequence is 19 residues long. V gave up 4 bases and J gave up 2 bases; unmatched junction bases: 16. As DNA, the CDR3 is TGTGCCACCAGCACCCCGTCCGCCGTCAGGGGGAAGACTAATGAAAAACTGTTTTTT. Translation: CATSTPSAVRGKTNEKLFF.

The DNA for the CDR3 is TGTGCCAGCTCACCACGGGAGGGCGCGACTTATGGCTACACCTTC. This sequence encodes CASSPREGATYGYTF. The chain carries TRBV18 and TRBJ1-2, with D unclear. Trimming took 1 base from V and 5 from J, leaving 14 bases between them. Germline V CDR1 and CDR2: KGHSH, LQKENI. The CDR3 has 15 residues.

Details on this clone: Its ends do not fully match the called genes, so a read error is possible. This chain connects TRBV7-2 to TRBJ1-2, with D possibly matching TRBD1 (5 bases). Germline V gene lookup returns CDR1 SGHTA and CDR2 FQGNSA. CDR3 length: 13 amino acids. CDR3 coding DNA: TGTGCCAGCAGCTTAGGTGACAGATTCCTTCCCTTATTC. The encoded protein is CASSLGDRFLPLF.